This T cell receptor (beta chain) originates from a study of CD8+ T cells in alopecia areata. The study, taken as a whole, reports: Lesional scalp, especially alopecia totalis/universalis, showed higher clonality than normal scalp. Sequencing of scalp samples also captures resident alphabeta T cells of normal skin. Against the mouse data, patients shared TCRs less clearly, possibly for HLA reasons.

CD4+ and CD8+ T cells were sorted from PBMCs stained for CD3, CD4 and CD8. Concerning this clone: Its antigen is currently unknown.

Sequencing used cDNA as its template, made by extracting RNA and reverse transcribing it. Data came from immunoSEQ multiplex PCR; TCRdb stores just in-frame clones and leaves some out. The table has roughly 120,000 clones, approximately 58% seen once; the top ten hold about 3%. V was pared by 4 bases and J by 7 bases, with 6 bases of the junction left unmatched. Germline V gives CDR1 SGHDT, CDR2 YYEEEE. This CDR3 is built from 15 residues. The clonotype originates from a human donor in good health. Sequenced input: CD4+ T cells sorted from blood. The chain couples TRBV5-6 to TRBJ2-1, with 12 bases lining up with TRBD2. The CDR3, as DNA: TGTGCCAGCAGCCCACTAGCGGGGGGAAGAAATGAGCAGTTCTTC. This gives the protein CASSPLAGGRNEQFF.